These 32 T cell receptor beta chains were sequenced from one sample in a study of Graves' ophthalmopathy and Graves' hyperthyroidism. RNA transcripts were the source from which TCR beta CDR3 regions were amplified. The authors performed first-round RT-PCR with HTBI primers and then a second-round multiplex PCR. Each CDR3 protein is one row after TCRdb ran MiXCR on the multiplex PCR reads. This table has more than 550,000 distinct CDR3 sequences, roughly 39% appearing once. The sample consisted of peripheral blood. These receptors were taken from an adult man with Graves' ophthalmopathy.

As to this clonotype: It may be a read error: a sequence one base away is much more abundant. This chain uses TRBV25-1 with TRBJ2-5, with TRBD2 matching 11 bases. The V and J ends lost 1 base and 1 base, in that order; junction bases with no gene match: 8. There are 18 residues in the CDR3. Germline V gene data show CDR1 as MGHDK and CDR2 as SYGVNS. The CDR3 sequence is CASSELSLAGGPQETQYF. The CDR3 coding sequence is TGTGCCAGCAGTGAATTATCTCTAGCGGGGGGCCCCCAAGAGACCCAGTACTTC.

This clonotype was recorded many times. The gene calls are TRBV12-3 or TRBV12-4 and TRBJ2-7, with D perhaps given as TRBD1 or TRBD2 (5 bases each). This CDR3 comprises 14 residues. V shed 6 bases and J shed 1 base, with 13 bases lying between them. CDR3 in amino acids: CASSPGTPSYEQYF. The CDR3, as DNA: TGTGCCAGCAGCCCCGGGACGCCGTCCTACGAGCAGTACTTC.

This clonotype was observed many times. The J gene is TRBJ1-4, the V gene TRBV2, with D hard to call. The CDR3 totals 13 residues. The V end was cut by 6 bases, the J end by 4 bases, with 9 bases between. The germline CDR1 and CDR2 sequences are SNHLY and FYNNEI. The CDR3 region has the DNA TGTGCCAGCAGGGGTCAGCGTAATGAAAAACTGTTTTTT. This gives the protein CASRGQRNEKLFF.

This chain joins TRBV2 and TRBJ2-3; 13 bases align to TRBD2. Germline CDR1 SNHLY, CDR2 FYNNEI. CDR3 length: 15 residues. The V segment lost 6 bases and the J segment 2 bases; nucleotides outside the gene matches: 2. The CDR3 loop reads CASRGLAGHTDTQYF. CDR3 coding DNA: TGTGCCAGCAGGGGACTAGCGGGACACACAGATACGCAGTATTTT.

CDR3 sequence: CASSPPRGGDVVYGYTF. In DNA form, the CDR3 reads TGTGCCAGCAGCCCCCCCAGGGGCGGGGATGTGGTCTATGGCTACACCTTC. The chain joins TRBV7-2 to TRBJ1-2, with D possibly TRBD1 on 6 matching bases. Trimming took off 5 bases at V and 4 bases at J, with 23 bases between the two ends. CDR1 is SGHTA, CDR2 FQGNSA, per germline. The CDR3 extends over 17 amino acids.

This clonotype occurred many times. This chain links TRBV12-3 or TRBV12-4 with TRBJ2-6, with no clear D. The CDR3 contains 15 residues. Between the trimmed V and J ends, which lost 8 bases and 0 bases, there was a span of 11 bases. DNA for the CDR3: TGTGCCAGCCGCCTCCGTGGCTCTGGGGCCAACGTCCTGACTTTC. Protein product: CASRLRGSGANVLTF.

The CDR3 protein is CASSQEGGSFYEQYF. CDR3 in DNA: TGCGCCAGCAGCCAAGAAGGCGGCAGCTTCTACGAGCAGTACTTC. V is TRBV4-1 and J is TRBJ2-7, with D unclear. Germline V CDR1 and CDR2: MGHRA, YSYEKL. Trimming took off 0 bases at V and 3 bases at J, with 12 bases between the two ends. The CDR3 contains 15 residues.

The chain recombines TRBV19 with TRBJ1-6; 8 nucleotides align to TRBD1. Germline-derived CDR1 and CDR2 are LNHDA and SQIVND (reference sequence). The V and J ends lost 4 bases and 5 bases, in that order; junction bases with no gene match: 13. The CDR3 totals 18 residues. CDR3 amino acids: CASSTSGQGPGNNSPLHF. In DNA, the CDR3 is TGTGCCAGTAGTACTTCTGGACAGGGCCCGGGGAATAATTCACCCCTCCACTTT.

The chain carries TRBV20-1 and TRBJ2-7; 9 positions match TRBD1. The CDR3 consists of 13 residues. V lost 4 bases to trimming and J lost 2 bases; unmatched junction nucleotides: 3. Per germline, CDR1 DFQATT and CDR2 SNEGSKA (reference sequence). CDR3 sequence: CSATGQGTYEQYF. The CDR3, as DNA: TGCAGTGCTACGGGACAGGGCACCTACGAGCAGTACTTC.

The gene calls are TRBV7-9 and TRBJ2-2; TRBD2 agrees at 10 bases. CDR3 size: 17 residues. The junction had 7 bases not matched to a gene; V was cut back by 4 bases and J by 2 bases. Per germline, CDR1 SEHNR and CDR2 FQNEAQ (reference sequence). The CDR3 region is CASSSNRLAGNTGELFF. CDR3 sequence (DNA): TGTGCCAGCAGCTCAAATAGACTAGCGGGCAACACCGGGGAGCTGTTTTTT.

This clonotype has only a few counts. The rearrangement links TRBV9 to TRBJ2-7; 9 bases agree with TRBD2. CDR1 and CDR2 (germline): SGDLS, YYNGEE. V was clipped by 3 bases and J by 4 bases; unmatched bases: 17. This CDR3 has 18 residues. DNA for the CDR3: TGTGCCAGCAGCGCCGTCCCCCTCGGAGCGGGGGGCCAATACGAGCAGTACTTC. Protein sequence: CASSAVPLGAGGQYEQYF. Combining the CDR3 with reference TRBV9 and TRBJ2-7 gives the whole variable domain DSGVTQTPKHLITATGQRVTLRCSPRSGDLSVYWYQQSLDQGLQFLIQYYNGEERAKGNILERFSAQQFPDLHSELNLSSLELGDSALYFCASSAVPLGAGGQYEQYFGPGTRLTVT.

This clonotype appeared many times. This chain links TRBV2 with TRBJ1-5, with a possible D match to TRBD1 (5 bases). This CDR3 is built from 13 residues. Per germline, CDR1 SNHLY and CDR2 FYNNEI. V lost 3 bases, J lost 4 bases, and 7 bases lay in between. The CDR3 DNA reads TGTGCCAGCAGTGATCAGGGAAATCAGCCCCAGCATTTT. Protein sequence: CASSDQGNQPQHF.

This chain connects TRBV2 to TRBJ1-6; TRBD1 agrees at 8 bases. V trimming: 3 bases; J trimming: 17 bases; junction bases outside the gene matches: 12. Germline V gives CDR1 SNHLY, CDR2 FYNNEI. This CDR3 has 14 amino acids. DNA for the CDR3: TGTGCCAGCAGTGACAGGACTAGCGGGACAGGCATCCACTTT. Residues: CASSDRTSGTGIHF.

On this clonotype: The CDR3 end shows no conserved phenylalanine or tryptophan, and so a read error is likely. The limits of the CDR3 on the DNA are not certain, so only TCRdb's listed CDR3 is given. The V call is TRBV5-1, the J call TRBJ1-3; TRBD1, as called in the table, went unchecked against the DNA. The V gene's germline CDR1 is SGHRS and CDR2 YFSETQ. The CDR3 spans 10 amino acids, including both terminal residues. The CDR3: CASSLLGGDT.

The V call is TRBV11-2, the J call TRBJ2-5, with TRBD1 matching over 9 bases. V gave up 3 bases and J gave up 4 bases; unmatched junction bases: 6. Germline loops: CDR1 SGHAT, CDR2 FQNNGV. This CDR3 spans 15 amino acids. CDR3 coding DNA: TGTGCCAGCAGCTTCTCGGGACAGGGCTTAGAGACCCAGTACTTC. It specifies CASSFSGQGLETQYF.

Regarding this clonotype: A read error may be the cause here, since a much bigger clone is one base away. Here the CDR3 DNA reads TGTGCCAGCAGCGTAGTAGCGTCCCCCTACGAGCAGTACTTC. Residues: CASSVVASPYEQYF. This chain uses TRBV9 with TRBJ2-7; D perhaps matches TRBD2 (5 bases). Germline lookup yields CDR1 SGDLS and CDR2 YYNGEE. The CDR3 has 14 residues. V was trimmed by 0 bases and J by 2 bases, leaving 9 bases between them.

The sample holds a few counts of this clonotype. The chain joins TRBV10-3 to TRBJ1-6; D call uncertain. V lost 2 bases and J lost 14, with 13 bases in between. Per germline, CDR1 ENHRY and CDR2 SYGVKD. The CDR3 is 13 residues long. The CDR3 is CAISEGQPGTLHF. For the CDR3, the DNA is TGTGCCATCAGTGAGGGGCAACCCGGGACCCTCCACTTT.

The chain carries TRBV29-1 and TRBJ1-1, with unresolved D. Trimming removed 6 bases from V and 3 bases from J, with 8 bases in between. Germline lookup yields CDR1 SQVTM and CDR2 ANQGSEA. CDR3 length: 11 amino acids. The CDR3 loop is CSVDWDTEAFF. The CDR3 DNA sequence: TGCAGCGTCGATTGGGACACTGAAGCTTTCTTT.

In this sample, this clonotype turned up many times. V and J are TRBV7-2 and TRBJ1-1; no firm D call. The CDR3 is made up of 12 amino acids. V lost 5 bases to trimming and J lost 1 base, with 5 bases between them. The germline CDR1 and CDR2 sequences are SGHTA and FQGNSA. The CDR3 nucleotides are TGTGCCAGCAGCCCGGAGAACACTGAAGCTTTCTTT. This codes for CASSPENTEAFF.

The V gene is TRBV20-1, the J gene TRBJ2-7; 11 bases match TRBD2. This CDR3 spans 15 amino acids. The germline CDR1 and CDR2 sequences are DFQATT and SNEGSKA (reference sequence). With V trimmed by 4 bases and J by 2 bases, 7 bases remained unmatched. The CDR3 loop is CSATTGTSGPYEQYF. CDR3 sequence (DNA): TGCAGTGCTACCACCGGGACTAGCGGCCCCTACGAGCAGTACTTC.

This clonotype was detected ten times or more. This rearrangement joins TRBV5-6 to TRBJ2-7; D is ambiguous. CDR1 and CDR2 from the germline V gene are SGHDT and YYEEEE. CDR3 length: 12 amino acids. Deletions cut 0 bases from V and 6 bases from J, with 7 bases between. The CDR3 loop is CASSLEPFEQYF. In nucleotides, the CDR3 is TGTGCCAGCAGCTTGGAACCGTTCGAGCAGTACTTC.

This chain joins TRBV5-1 and TRBJ2-6, with a tentative D call TRBD2 (5 bases). This CDR3 region has 17 residues. Germline V CDR1 and CDR2: SGHRS, YFSETQ. Trimming removed 2 bases from V and 11 bases from J, with 23 bases in between. The CDR3: CASSFGPTNTGDHVLTF. DNA of the CDR3: TGCGCCAGCAGCTTCGGTCCAACGAACACCGGGGATCACGTCCTGACTTTC.

J is TRBJ2-7 and V is TRBV7-2, with 12 nucleotides matching TRBD1. The germline CDR1 and CDR2 sequences are SGHTA and FQGNSA. The CDR3 sequence is 18 residues long. J was trimmed by 5 bases and V by 0 bases; bases with no gene match: 11. The CDR3 here is CASSLASPGTGGVNEQYF. CDR3 DNA: TGTGCCAGCAGCTTAGCCAGCCCCGGGACAGGGGGCGTAAACGAGCAGTACTTC.

This clonotype has a count of ten or more. The chain employs TRBV12-3 or TRBV12-4 and TRBJ2-7; weak D call: TRBD1 (5 bases). This CDR3 is built from 13 residues. Trimming shortened V by 3 bases and J by 3 bases, and 9 bases separated the two germline ends. The CDR3 region has the DNA TGTGCCAGCAGTTTGAAGGGGTACTACGAGCAGTACTTC. It yields the protein CASSLKGYYEQYF.

On this clonotype: At one end, the junction sequence differs from germline, possibly due to a read error. J is TRBJ2-5 and V is TRBV7-8; 13 bases are a match to TRBD2. Germline assignment: CDR1 SGHVS and CDR2 FQNEAQ. The CDR3 has 16 amino acids. CDR3 in amino acids: CASSESRTSGSETQYF. Here the CDR3 DNA reads TGCGCCAGCAGTGAGTCCCGGACTAGCGGGAGTGAGACCCAGTACTTC.

The V call is TRBV19, the J call TRBJ1-6; 7 bases map to TRBD1. This CDR3 is built from 15 residues. The V segment lost 11 bases and the J segment 3 bases; nucleotides outside the gene matches: 10. From germline, CDR1 is LNHDA and CDR2 SQIVND (reference sequence). Here the CDR3 DNA reads TGTGCCTGGAGTGGACAGGTTTTCTATAATTCACCCCTCCACTTT. It codes for CAWSGQVFYNSPLHF.

This clonotype was observed once. The chain employs TRBV7-9 and TRBJ1-1; D is perhaps TRBD1 (6 bases). Germline V gene sequence: CDR1 SEHNR, CDR2 FQNEAQ (reference sequence). V lost 6 bases, J lost 4 bases, and 15 bases lay in between. The CDR3 is 14 residues long. Here the CDR3 DNA reads TGTGCCAGCAGTTTCGGGGGGCTTAGCACTGAAGCTTTCTTT. Its protein is CASSFGGLSTEAFF.

J is TRBJ1-5 and V is TRBV7-9; maybe TRBD1 (5 bases). V was cut by 0 bases and J by 14 bases, with 14 bases left in between. This CDR3 contains 13 residues. From germline, CDR1 is SEHNR and CDR2 FQNEAQ (reference sequence). The CDR3 region is CASSLAGEQNEHF. The CDR3 DNA follows: TGTGCCAGCAGCTTAGCGGGGGAGCAGAACGAGCATTTT.

This clonotype has ten or more counts. This sequence joins TRBV7-9 and TRBJ1-2; D unclear. The germline gives CDR1 SEHNR, CDR2 FQNEAQ (reference sequence). The length of the CDR3 is 15 residues. V shed 4 bases and J shed 2 bases, with 14 bases lying between them. Written as DNA, the CDR3 is TGTGCCAGCAGCTACGTCGGGGAGGCGAACTATGGCTACACCTTC. Translated: CASSYVGEANYGYTF.

The chain is built from TRBV10-3 and TRBJ1-4, with 9 bases aligning to TRBD1. V lost 3 bases, J lost 7 bases, and 6 bases stayed unmatched. The CDR3 spans 15 residues. Germline CDR1 ENHRY, CDR2 SYGVKD. CDR3 residues: CAISDSGQGSEKLFF. The CDR3 region has the DNA TGTGCCATCAGTGATAGCGGACAGGGGAGTGAAAAACTGTTTTTT.

This clonotype was seen a few times. The chain couples TRBV4-2 to TRBJ2-5; D unresolved. CDR1 is LGHNA and CDR2 is YNFKEQ in the germline V gene. The CDR3 sequence is 13 residues long. V shed 0 bases and J shed 7 bases, with 9 bases lying between them. The CDR3 DNA reads as TGTGCCAGCAGCCAAGATTCGAAAGTGACCCAGTACTTC. It yields the protein CASSQDSKVTQYF.

This clonotype has at least ten counts. The CDR3 DNA sequence: TGTGCCAGCAGCTACGGGACGGCCTCTGGAAACACCATATATTTT. Its translation: CASSYGTASGNTIYF. The chain combines TRBV7-9 with TRBJ1-3, with a tentative D call TRBD1 (5 bases). Trimming cost V 4 bases and J 0 bases, with 10 bases left between them. Germline assignment: CDR1 SEHNR and CDR2 FQNEAQ (reference sequence). The CDR3 is made up of 15 amino acids.